A selection of T cell receptor beta chains follows, all from one sample in a study of neoadjuvant anti-PD-1 for oral cavity cancer. Libraries were prepared by immunoSEQ multiplex PCR; TCRdb keeps only in-frame clonotypes and omits some of them. This sample has fewer than 15,000 clones, with approximately 72% found just once. The material was PBMCs, obtained after nivolumab (anti-PD-1) treatment. The origin of the receptors is a person aged 40 to 85 with oral cavity squamous cell carcinoma. The CDR3 runs from the conserved cysteine through the conserved F or W. Fields, in order: D gene, J gene, clone size, V gene, CDR3 DNA, CDR3 protein. D genes are given only for firm matches. Clone size appears in some rows only: once, few, many, or a class for an expanded clone.

d_call: TRBD1
j_call: TRBJ1-4
clone_size: -
v_call: TRBV19
cdr3_nt: TGTGCCAGTAGTACGTCAGGGGGACGAGAAAAACTGTTTTTT
cdr3_aa: CASSTSGGREKLFF

d_call: -
j_call: TRBJ2-2
clone_size: once
v_call: TRBV2
cdr3_nt: TGTGCCAGCAGTGCACAGGGAAGGTGGCCATCGAACACCGGGGAGCTGTTTTTT
cdr3_aa: CASSAQGRWPSNTGELFF

d_call: -
j_call: TRBJ2-1
clone_size: -
v_call: TRBV5-4
cdr3_nt: TGTGCCAGCAGCTTGATTGGACCAATTTACAATGAGCAGTTCTTC
cdr3_aa: CASSLIGPIYNEQFF

d_call: -
j_call: TRBJ1-2
clone_size: few
v_call: TRBV14
cdr3_nt: TGTGCCAGCAGCCAAGATCTAGGGGCCTATGGCTACACCTTC
cdr3_aa: CASSQDLGAYGYTF

d_call: TRBD2
j_call: TRBJ2-1
clone_size: -
v_call: TRBV11-2
cdr3_nt: TGTGCCAGCAGCGCTACCGCGGGGGGGGAGCAGTTCTTC
cdr3_aa: CASSATAGGEQFF

d_call: -
j_call: TRBJ1-4
clone_size: once
v_call: TRBV6-5
cdr3_nt: TGTGCCAGCAGTACAGCTTTTAATGAAAAACTGTTTTTT
cdr3_aa: CASSTAFNEKLFF

d_call: -
j_call: TRBJ1-2
clone_size: -
v_call: TRBV19
cdr3_nt: TGTGCCACCTCGACAGGTCCCAACTATGGCTACACCTTC
cdr3_aa: CATSTGPNYGYTF

d_call: -
j_call: TRBJ1-1
clone_size: few
v_call: TRBV25-1
cdr3_nt: TGTGCCAGCAGTGAATTACTGACAGGTGGGAGTTTCTTT
cdr3_aa: CASSELLTGGSFF

d_call: -
j_call: TRBJ2-3
clone_size: -
v_call: TRBV6-1
cdr3_nt: TGTGCCAGCTTACCGAGGCCCACAGATACGCAGTATTTT
cdr3_aa: CASLPRPTDTQYF

d_call: -
j_call: TRBJ1-1
clone_size: -
v_call: TRBV7-9
cdr3_nt: TGTGCCAGCAGCCCGGAGGGGGGGACTGAAGCTTTCTTT
cdr3_aa: CASSPEGGTEAFF

d_call: -
j_call: TRBJ2-2
clone_size: -
v_call: TRBV10-3
cdr3_nt: TGTGCCATCAGTGAGTCGAGTAGCTGGTTGGTTGGCATCGGGGAGCTGTTTTTT
cdr3_aa: CAISESSSWLVGIGELFF

d_call: -
j_call: TRBJ2-7
clone_size: -
v_call: TRBV14
cdr3_nt: TGTGCCAGCAGCCAAGATGTAGTTGGTGAGGATACCTACGAGCAGTACTTC
cdr3_aa: CASSQDVVGEDTYEQYF

d_call: TRBD2
j_call: TRBJ2-7
clone_size: few
v_call: TRBV7-6
cdr3_nt: TGTGCCAGCAGCTTTGGGACTAGCGGGAGATTCGACGAGCAGTACTTC
cdr3_aa: CASSFGTSGRFDEQYF

d_call: TRBD2
j_call: TRBJ2-1
clone_size: -
v_call: TRBV27
cdr3_nt: TGTGCCAGCAGTTTATATGCAGCGACTAGCGGGAGCTACGAGCAGTTCTTC
cdr3_aa: CASSLYAATSGSYEQFF

d_call: TRBD1
j_call: TRBJ1-1
clone_size: -
v_call: TRBV19
cdr3_nt: TGTGCCAGTAGTACCTTATCAGGGGGCAGGACTGAAGCTTTCTTT
cdr3_aa: CASSTLSGGRTEAFF

d_call: -
j_call: TRBJ2-7
clone_size: few
v_call: TRBV5-3
cdr3_nt: TGTGCCAGAAGTTTCACTGGGCCCTTTCCGGGAGACTACGAGCAGTACTTC
cdr3_aa: CARSFTGPFPGDYEQYF

d_call: -
j_call: TRBJ1-2
clone_size: -
v_call: TRBV19
cdr3_nt: TGTGCCAGTAGTATCACCAGGGGCCGCGGCTACACCTTC
cdr3_aa: CASSITRGRGYTF

d_call: TRBD1
j_call: TRBJ1-1
clone_size: -
v_call: TRBV5-1
cdr3_nt: TGCGCCAGCAGCTTATCGGTACAGGGGAGTTGGGTCACTGAAGCTTTCTTT
cdr3_aa: CASSLSVQGSWVTEAFF

d_call: -
j_call: TRBJ2-6
clone_size: -
v_call: TRBV28
cdr3_nt: TGTGCCAGCAGTTTGTTGTCTGGGGCCAACGTCCTGACTTTC
cdr3_aa: CASSLLSGANVLTF

d_call: -
j_call: TRBJ1-1
clone_size: -
v_call: TRBV7-9
cdr3_nt: TGTGCCAGCAGCCGAATTGCTTCACCAACGACCGCTTTCTTT
cdr3_aa: CASSRIASPTTAFF

d_call: -
j_call: TRBJ2-1
clone_size: -
v_call: TRBV7-8
cdr3_nt: TGTGCCTGTCAAGCGGTCTCCTACAATGAGCAGTTCTTC
cdr3_aa: CACQAVSYNEQFF

d_call: -
j_call: TRBJ2-7
clone_size: -
v_call: TRBV20-1
cdr3_nt: TGCAGTGCCCTGGTCGGCTACGAGCAGTACTTC
cdr3_aa: CSALVGYEQYF

d_call: TRBD2
j_call: TRBJ2-5
clone_size: -
v_call: TRBV7-8
cdr3_nt: TGTGCCAGCAGCTTACTCCCTAGCGGGACCCAAGAGACCCAGTACTTC
cdr3_aa: CASSLLPSGTQETQYF

d_call: TRBD1
j_call: TRBJ2-7
clone_size: -
v_call: TRBV7-9
cdr3_nt: TGTGCCAGCAGCTTCACAGGGGCAAGCTCCTACGAGCAGTACTTC
cdr3_aa: CASSFTGASSYEQYF

d_call: -
j_call: TRBJ1-5
clone_size: -
v_call: TRBV5-4
cdr3_nt: TGTGCCAGCAGCTTGGACCAAAATCAGCCCCAGCATTTT
cdr3_aa: CASSLDQNQPQHF

d_call: -
j_call: TRBJ2-6
clone_size: -
v_call: TRBV6-5
cdr3_nt: TGTGCCAGCAGGGAGTCTGGGGCCAACGTCCTGACTTTC
cdr3_aa: CASRESGANVLTF

d_call: -
j_call: TRBJ2-3
clone_size: -
v_call: TRBV9
cdr3_nt: TGTGCCAGCAGCGGAAACACAGATACGCAGTATTTT
cdr3_aa: CASSGNTDTQYF

d_call: TRBD1
j_call: TRBJ1-4
clone_size: -
v_call: TRBV2
cdr3_nt: TGTGCCAGCAGGGACAGGGGGCTAGAAAAACTGTTTTTT
cdr3_aa: CASRDRGLEKLFF

d_call: -
j_call: TRBJ2-1
clone_size: -
v_call: TRBV6-1
cdr3_nt: TGTGCCAGCAGTGAAATGCACCATGAGCAGTTCTTC
cdr3_aa: CASSEMHHEQFF

d_call: -
j_call: TRBJ1-4
clone_size: -
v_call: TRBV5-1
cdr3_nt: TGCGCCAGCAGCCCGGGACGGATTAATGAAAAACTGTTTTTT
cdr3_aa: CASSPGRINEKLFF

d_call: TRBD1
j_call: TRBJ1-2
clone_size: -
v_call: TRBV6-1
cdr3_nt: TGTGCCAGCAGTGAAGAGGCAGGGGGGTATGGCTACACCTTC
cdr3_aa: CASSEEAGGYGYTF

d_call: TRBD1
j_call: TRBJ2-2
clone_size: few
v_call: TRBV30
cdr3_nt: TGTGCCTGGAGATTGGGACAGGGAAACACCGGGGAGCTGTTTTTT
cdr3_aa: CAWRLGQGNTGELFF

d_call: TRBD2
j_call: TRBJ2-5
clone_size: -
v_call: TRBV6-5
cdr3_nt: TGTGCCAGCAGTCAAGGACTAGCATTGGAGACCCAGTACTTC
cdr3_aa: CASSQGLALETQYF

d_call: -
j_call: TRBJ2-7
clone_size: few
v_call: TRBV28
cdr3_nt: TGTGCCAGCAGTTCCCTGGGGGGCACGTACGAGCAGTACTTC
cdr3_aa: CASSSLGGTYEQYF

d_call: -
j_call: TRBJ2-1
clone_size: few
v_call: TRBV4-1
cdr3_nt: TGCGCCAGCAGCCAAGAGGGATTCTCACACAATGAGCAGTTCTTC
cdr3_aa: CASSQEGFSHNEQFF

d_call: -
j_call: TRBJ2-1
clone_size: -
v_call: TRBV29-1
cdr3_nt: TGCAGCGTTGTTGGCCAGCAACGAACGAATGAGCAGTTCTTC
cdr3_aa: CSVVGQQRTNEQFF

d_call: TRBD1
j_call: TRBJ2-3
clone_size: -
v_call: TRBV5-1
cdr3_nt: TGCGCCAGCAGCGAGGGACAGAGACGAGATACGCAGTATTTT
cdr3_aa: CASSEGQRRDTQYF

d_call: -
j_call: TRBJ1-1
clone_size: -
v_call: TRBV5-1
cdr3_nt: TGCGCCAGCAGCTTGGTGGCAGGGACGAACACTGAAGCTTTCTTT
cdr3_aa: CASSLVAGTNTEAFF

d_call: -
j_call: TRBJ2-1
clone_size: -
v_call: TRBV30
cdr3_nt: TGTGCCTGGAGCCCGGGCTTAAGGGATGGTGAGCAGTTCTTC
cdr3_aa: CAWSPGLRDGEQFF

d_call: TRBD1
j_call: TRBJ1-4
clone_size: -
v_call: TRBV30
cdr3_nt: TGTGCCTGGAGAATAGGGACAGCAGATGAAAAACTGTTTTTT
cdr3_aa: CAWRIGTADEKLFF

d_call: TRBD1
j_call: TRBJ2-3
clone_size: -
v_call: TRBV6-5
cdr3_nt: TGTGCCAGCAAAACAGGGGTAGGACGCACAGATACGCAGTATTTT
cdr3_aa: CASKTGVGRTDTQYF

d_call: TRBD1
j_call: TRBJ2-1
clone_size: -
v_call: TRBV29-1
cdr3_nt: TGCAGCGTTGAAGTAATGGCGGCAGGGGGCGGCTACAATGAGCAGTTCTTC
cdr3_aa: CSVEVMAAGGGYNEQFF

d_call: TRBD1
j_call: TRBJ1-1
clone_size: -
v_call: TRBV2
cdr3_nt: TGTGCCAGCAGTGGGGAGACAGGGGGTAAAGCTTTCTTT
cdr3_aa: CASSGETGGKAFF

d_call: -
j_call: TRBJ2-7
clone_size: -
v_call: TRBV2
cdr3_nt: TGTGCCAGCAGTGAAGGGACGGTCACCTACGAGCAGTACTTC
cdr3_aa: CASSEGTVTYEQYF

d_call: -
j_call: TRBJ2-3
clone_size: -
v_call: TRBV7-9
cdr3_nt: TGTGCCAGCAGCTCCCGGATCACAGATACGCAGTATTTT
cdr3_aa: CASSSRITDTQYF

d_call: TRBD1
j_call: TRBJ1-2
clone_size: -
v_call: TRBV2
cdr3_nt: TGTGCCAGCAGGGGACAGGGCTATGGCTACACCTTC
cdr3_aa: CASRGQGYGYTF

d_call: TRBD2
j_call: TRBJ2-1
clone_size: -
v_call: TRBV6-5
cdr3_nt: TGTGCCAGCAGCCTCGGGAGGTCAAACAATGAGCAGTTCTTC
cdr3_aa: CASSLGRSNNEQFF

d_call: -
j_call: TRBJ2-1
clone_size: few
v_call: TRBV5-5
cdr3_nt: TGTGCCAGCAGCCATTTTGGGCGGCAGGCGTACAATGAGCAGTTCTTC
cdr3_aa: CASSHFGRQAYNEQFF

d_call: TRBD2
j_call: TRBJ2-7
clone_size: medium-sized
v_call: TRBV6-6
cdr3_nt: TGTGCCAGCAGACTAGCGGCTTACGAGCAGTACTTC
cdr3_aa: CASRLAAYEQYF

d_call: -
j_call: TRBJ2-3
clone_size: -
v_call: TRBV6-1
cdr3_nt: TGTGCCAGCTATGGCGGGAGCACAGATACGCAGTATTTT
cdr3_aa: CASYGGSTDTQYF

d_call: -
j_call: TRBJ2-5
clone_size: -
v_call: TRBV4-2
cdr3_nt: TGTGCCAGCAGCCAAGGGGGGAACCAAGAGACCCAGTACTTC
cdr3_aa: CASSQGGNQETQYF